The clone carrying this TCR beta chain was seen a few times. The antigen is unknown. These data belong to a study of molecular identifiers for immune sequencing clone quantification. Findings of the study overall: Jurkat TCR RNA spiked in from one cell could reportedly be detected among about 1.1 million naive cells.

With 10%, 30% or 50% of RNA, about 19,000 to 1,000,000 naive CD8 T cells were sequenced. From the PCR reads, TCRdb called clonotypes with MiXCR, one entry per CDR3 protein. The sample includes about 67,000 distinct CDR3 sequences, about 17% seen only once; the top ten take approximately 1.6%. The CDR3 extends over 17 amino acids. After removal of 4 bases from V and 4 bases from J, the junction contained 15 bases not matched to a gene. Germline CDR1 reads SEHNR; CDR2 reads FQNEAQ (reference sequence). The TCR originated in a human donor in good health. Some libraries in this study had Jurkat cell RNA spiked in. The chain combines TRBV7-9 with TRBJ1-2; 7 bases are a match to TRBD1. Sequencing was performed on naive CD8+ T cells from blood, with Jurkat cell RNA spiked in. Subset: FACS-sorted CD8+CD4-CCR7+CD45RA+ naive T cells. Here the CDR3 DNA reads TGTGCCAGCAGCTCGATGGTAGGGGGCGCGATACGCTATGGCTACACCTTC. This translates into CASSSMVGGAIRYGYTF. Complete variable domain (other parts from reference TRBV7-9 and TRBJ1-2): DTGVSQNPRHKITKRGQNVTFRCDPISEHNRLYWYRQTLGQGPEFLTYFQNEAQLEKSRLLSDRFSAERPKGSFSTLEIQRTEQGDSAMYLCASSSMVGGAIRYGYTFGSGTRLTVV.